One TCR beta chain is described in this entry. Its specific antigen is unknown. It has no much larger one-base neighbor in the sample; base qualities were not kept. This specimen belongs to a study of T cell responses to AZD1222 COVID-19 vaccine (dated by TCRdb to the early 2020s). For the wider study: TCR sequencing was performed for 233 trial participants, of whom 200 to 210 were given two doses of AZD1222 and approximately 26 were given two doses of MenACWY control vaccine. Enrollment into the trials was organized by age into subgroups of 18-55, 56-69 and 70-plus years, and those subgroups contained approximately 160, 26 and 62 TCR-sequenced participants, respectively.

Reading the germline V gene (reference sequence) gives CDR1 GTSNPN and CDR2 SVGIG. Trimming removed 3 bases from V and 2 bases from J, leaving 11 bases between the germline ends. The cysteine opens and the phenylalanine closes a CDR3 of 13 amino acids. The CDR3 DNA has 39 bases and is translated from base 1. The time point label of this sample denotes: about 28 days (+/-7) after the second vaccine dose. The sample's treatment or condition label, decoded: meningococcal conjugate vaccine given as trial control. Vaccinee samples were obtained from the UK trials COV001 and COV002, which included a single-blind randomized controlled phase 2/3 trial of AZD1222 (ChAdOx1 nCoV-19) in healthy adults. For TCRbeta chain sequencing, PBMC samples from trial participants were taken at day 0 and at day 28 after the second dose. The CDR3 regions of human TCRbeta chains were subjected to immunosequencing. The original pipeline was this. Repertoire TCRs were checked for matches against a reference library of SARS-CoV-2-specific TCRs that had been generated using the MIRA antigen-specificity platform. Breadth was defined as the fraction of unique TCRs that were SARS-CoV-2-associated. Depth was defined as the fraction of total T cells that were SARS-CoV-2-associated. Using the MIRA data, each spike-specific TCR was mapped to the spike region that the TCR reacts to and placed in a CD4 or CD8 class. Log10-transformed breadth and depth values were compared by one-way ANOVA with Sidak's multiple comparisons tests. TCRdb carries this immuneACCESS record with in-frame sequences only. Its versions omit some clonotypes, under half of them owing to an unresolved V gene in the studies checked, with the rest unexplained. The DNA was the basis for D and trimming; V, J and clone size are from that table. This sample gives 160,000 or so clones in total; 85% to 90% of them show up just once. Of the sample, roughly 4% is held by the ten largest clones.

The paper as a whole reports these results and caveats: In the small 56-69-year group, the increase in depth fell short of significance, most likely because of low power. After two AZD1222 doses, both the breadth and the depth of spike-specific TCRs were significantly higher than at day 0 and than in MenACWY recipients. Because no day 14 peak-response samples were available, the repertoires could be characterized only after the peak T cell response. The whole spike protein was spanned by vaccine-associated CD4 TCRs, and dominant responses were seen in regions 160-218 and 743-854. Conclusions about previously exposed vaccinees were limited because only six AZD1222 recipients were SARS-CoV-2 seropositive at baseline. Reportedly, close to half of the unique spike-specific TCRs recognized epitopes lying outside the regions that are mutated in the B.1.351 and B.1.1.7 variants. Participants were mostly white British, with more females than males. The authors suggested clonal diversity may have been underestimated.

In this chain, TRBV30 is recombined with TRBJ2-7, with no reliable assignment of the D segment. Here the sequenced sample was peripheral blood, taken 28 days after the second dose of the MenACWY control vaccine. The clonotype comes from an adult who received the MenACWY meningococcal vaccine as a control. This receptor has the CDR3 CAWSIGSPYEQYF. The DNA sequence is TGTGCCTGGAGCATTGGGTCCCCCTACGAGCAGTACTTC. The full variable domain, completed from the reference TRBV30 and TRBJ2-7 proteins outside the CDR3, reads SQTIHQWPATLVQPVGSPLSLECTVEGTSNPNLYWYRQAAGRGLQLLFYSVGIGQISSEVPQNLSASRPQDRQFILSSKKLLLSDSGFYLCAWSIGSPYEQYFGPGTRLTVT.